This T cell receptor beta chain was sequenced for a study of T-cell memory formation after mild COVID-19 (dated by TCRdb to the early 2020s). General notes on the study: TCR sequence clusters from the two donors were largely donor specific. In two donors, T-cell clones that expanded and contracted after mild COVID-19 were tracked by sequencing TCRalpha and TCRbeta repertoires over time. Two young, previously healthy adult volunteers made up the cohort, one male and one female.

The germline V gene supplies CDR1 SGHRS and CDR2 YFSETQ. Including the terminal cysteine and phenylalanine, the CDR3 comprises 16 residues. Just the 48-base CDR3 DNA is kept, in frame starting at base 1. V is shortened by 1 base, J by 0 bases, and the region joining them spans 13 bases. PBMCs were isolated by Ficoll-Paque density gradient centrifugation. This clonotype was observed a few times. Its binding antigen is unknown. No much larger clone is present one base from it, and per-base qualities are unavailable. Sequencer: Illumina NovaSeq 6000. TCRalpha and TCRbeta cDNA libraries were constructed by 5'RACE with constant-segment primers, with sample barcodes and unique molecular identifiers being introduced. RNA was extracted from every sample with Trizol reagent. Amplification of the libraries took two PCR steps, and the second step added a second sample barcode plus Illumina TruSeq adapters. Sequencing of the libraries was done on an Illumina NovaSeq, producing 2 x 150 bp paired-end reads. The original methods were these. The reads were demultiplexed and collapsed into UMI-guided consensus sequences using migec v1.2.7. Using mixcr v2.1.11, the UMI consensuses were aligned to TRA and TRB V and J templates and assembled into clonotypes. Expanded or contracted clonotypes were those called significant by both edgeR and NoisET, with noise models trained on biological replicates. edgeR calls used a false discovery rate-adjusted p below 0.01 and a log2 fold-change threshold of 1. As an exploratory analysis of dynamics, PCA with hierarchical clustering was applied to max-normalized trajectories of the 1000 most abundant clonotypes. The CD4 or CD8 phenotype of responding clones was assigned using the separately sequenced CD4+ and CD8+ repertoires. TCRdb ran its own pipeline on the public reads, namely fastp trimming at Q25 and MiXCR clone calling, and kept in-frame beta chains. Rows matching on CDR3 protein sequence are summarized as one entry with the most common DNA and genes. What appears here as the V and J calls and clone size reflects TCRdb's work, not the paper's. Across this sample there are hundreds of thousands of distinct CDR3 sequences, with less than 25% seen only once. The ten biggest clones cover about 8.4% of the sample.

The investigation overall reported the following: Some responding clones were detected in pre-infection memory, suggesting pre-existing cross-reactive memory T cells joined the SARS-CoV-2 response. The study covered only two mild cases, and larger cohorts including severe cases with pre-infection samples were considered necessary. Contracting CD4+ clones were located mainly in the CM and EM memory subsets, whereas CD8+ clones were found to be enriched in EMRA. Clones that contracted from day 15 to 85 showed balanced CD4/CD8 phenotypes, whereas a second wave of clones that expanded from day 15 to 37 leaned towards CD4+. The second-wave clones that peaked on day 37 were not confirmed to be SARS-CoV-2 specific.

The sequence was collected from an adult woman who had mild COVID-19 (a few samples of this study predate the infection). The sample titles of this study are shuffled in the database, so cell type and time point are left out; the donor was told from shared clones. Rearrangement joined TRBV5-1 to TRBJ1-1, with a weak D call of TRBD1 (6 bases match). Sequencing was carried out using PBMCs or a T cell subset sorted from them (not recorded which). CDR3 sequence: CASSLRGGGMNTEAFF. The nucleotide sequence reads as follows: TGCGCCAGCAGCTTGAGGGGGGGCGGAATGAACACTGAAGCTTTCTTT.